The entry below describes one T cell receptor (beta chain). The antigen this receptor binds is unknown. Nothing much larger sits one base from this clone, and base qualities are not available. The data originate from a study of T cells in narcolepsy (dated by TCRdb to 2017 to 2018). About the study as a whole: Patients with narcolepsy type 1 or type 2 (NT1, NT2) were enrolled in the study together with healthy control donors. The study used TCR Vbeta sequencing to track clonotypes in blood and CSF while looking for autoreactive T cells in narcolepsy patients that target self-antigens of hypocretin neurons (hypocretin, TRIB2). General study outcomes and caveats: In plots comparing CSF and blood CD4+ T cell clonotypes from the same patient, HCRT-specific and TRIB2-specific autoreactive clonotypes were highlighted. No sequences matching autoreactive T cell clones were contained in some blood memory CD4+ repertoires from patients and controls. Patients and controls had similar numbers of sequenced blood memory CD4+ clonotypes, with averages of 38,000 to 50,000 in patients and roughly 36,000 in controls. Autoreactive clonotypes were reported to be detected serially in the blood of the same patients and of different patients, but not in the blood of healthy controls.

CDR1 and CDR2 are read off the germline V gene as SGHRS and YFSETQ. The CDR3 numbers 16 residues from cysteine through phenylalanine. Left in the record is the CDR3 DNA by itself, 48 bases read in frame from the first base. The germline ends are 9 bases apart after V is trimmed by 0 bases and J by 2 bases. For TCR Vbeta sequencing, memory CD4+ T cells were sorted ex vivo from the peripheral blood of narcolepsy patients and healthy controls. The method behind the library was the immunoSEQ multiplex PCR assay. The source is immuneACCESS, and TCRdb retained only in-frame sequences with V and J called. Part of the clones is not carried over; for the studies checked, unresolved V genes explain less than half of this, and the remainder is unexplained. Counted in this sample were 24,000 or so clones; just under 85% of them appeared once. The ten largest make up approximately 1.3% of the sample.

The clonotype was recovered from a human donor with narcolepsy. The material sequenced was CD45RA- memory CD4+ T cells from PBMCs. In the paper's terms, the cell subset or site label means: memory T cells sorted ex vivo from peripheral blood. In this chain, TRBV5-1 is recombined with TRBJ2-6; TRBD1 is possibly the D segment (6 matching bases). The CDR3 region reads CASSLATGAGANVLTF. The DNA is as follows: TGCGCCAGCAGCTTGGCGACAGGAGCTGGGGCCAACGTCCTGACTTTC.